This T cell receptor (beta chain) was documented in a study of blood T cell repertoires in COVID-19. The protocol was immunoSEQ multiplex PCR, while the TCRdb copy is restricted to in-frame clones and leaves out a portion. The data show some 240,000 clones, 75% to 85% seen once. CDR3 length: 14 amino acids. Germline assignment: CDR1 SGHTA and CDR2 FQGNSA. V lost 3 bases and J 8 bases, leaving 16 bases between the germline ends. The sequenced sample was peripheral blood. The V and J genes are TRBV7-2 and TRBJ1-2; D is undetermined. The sequence came from a human donor in a cohort sampled during active COVID-19. The CDR3 region has the DNA TGTGCCAGCAGCTTGAGTTCGGGAGGGCTCGGCTACACCTTC. Protein product: CASSLSSGGLGYTF.